Following are 29 T cell receptor beta chains from one sample sequenced in a study of OX40 agonist ivuxolimab in advanced cancers. TCRdb keeps only in-frame clones here, not all; method: immunoSEQ multiplex PCR. The sample carries about 76,000 clones, roughly 89% recorded once. The source was CD4+ or CD8+ T cells sorted from blood, collected in a trial of the OX40 agonist ivuxolimab. The receptor set was obtained from an adult with an advanced solid tumor such as melanoma, head and neck, liver or kidney cancer.

The chain joins TRBV18 to TRBJ2-3; 7 nucleotides line up with TRBD2. The ends lost 0 bases at V and 4 bases at J; junction bases unmatched: 7. This CDR3 is built from 16 residues. Germline lookup yields CDR1 KGHSH and CDR2 LQKENI. CDR3 loop: CASSPPRLAGPDTQYF. In DNA form, the CDR3 reads TGTGCCAGCTCACCACCGAGACTAGCCGGCCCAGATACGCAGTATTTT.

The rearrangement uses TRBV30 and TRBJ2-7; D call uncertain. CDR1 is GTSNPN, CDR2 SVGIG, per germline (reference sequence). This CDR3 contains 12 residues. Trimming took 2 bases from V and 3 from J, leaving 8 bases between them. The CDR3 is CAWSLGYYEQYF. In DNA form, the CDR3 reads TGTGCCTGGAGTTTAGGTTACTACGAGCAGTACTTC. Combining the CDR3 with reference TRBV30 and TRBJ2-7 gives the whole variable domain SQTIHQWPATLVQPVGSPLSLECTVEGTSNPNLYWYRQAAGRGLQLLFYSVGIGQISSEVPQNLSASRPQDRQFILSSKKLLLSDSGFYLCAWSLGYYEQYFGPGTRLTVT.

The chain employs TRBV5-1 and TRBJ1-1; the D gene is possibly TRBD1 (5 bases). Germline V gene sequence: CDR1 SGHRS, CDR2 YFSETQ. This CDR3 has 13 amino acids. Trimming left V 9 bases short and J 3 bases short, with 15 bases between. CDR3 amino acids: CATKDGGDTEAFF. CDR3 bases: TGCGCCACCAAGGATGGGGGGGACACTGAAGCTTTCTTT.

V and J are TRBV19 and TRBJ2-1, with D possibly matching TRBD2 (5 bases). The CDR3 has 15 amino acids. With 4 bases removed from V and 0 bases from J, the gap between germline ends came to 10 bases. Germline V lookup: CDR1 LNHDA, CDR2 SQIVND (reference sequence). The CDR3 protein is CASSTSRSSYNEQFF. CDR3 in DNA: TGTGCCAGTAGTACTAGCCGCAGCTCCTACAATGAGCAGTTCTTC.

The chain carries TRBV2 and TRBJ2-3, with D tentatively TRBD1 or TRBD2 (5 bases each). V was shortened by 7 bases and J by 10 bases, with 21 bases between the two germline ends. CDR1 is SNHLY and CDR2 is FYNNEI in the germline V gene. The CDR3 has 14 amino acids. CDR3 protein: CASKGQLARGAQYF. CDR3 nucleotide sequence: TGTGCCAGCAAGGGCCAACTGGCTAGGGGAGCGCAGTATTTT.

The chain links TRBV19 to TRBJ1-4; 9 nucleotides align to TRBD1. The CDR3 runs to 18 residues. V was pared by 7 bases and J by 5 bases, with 17 bases of the junction left unmatched. From germline, CDR1 is LNHDA and CDR2 SQIVND (reference sequence). The CDR3 DNA is TGTGCCAGTACCCGGGACAGGGAGGAGGCGTGGGGGAATGAAAAACTGTTTTTT. This translates into CASTRDREEAWGNEKLFF.

This chain connects TRBV20-1 to TRBJ1-1; no reliable D call. CDR1 is DFQATT, CDR2 SNEGSKA, per germline (reference sequence). V lost 5 bases to trimming and J lost 6 bases, with 10 bases between them. This CDR3 comprises 11 residues. The CDR3 DNA reads as TGCAGTGCTCCCCCGGGATCTGAAGCTTTCTTT. As protein: CSAPPGSEAFF.

This rearrangement joins TRBV30 to TRBJ2-4; TRBD1 matches at 7 bases. The CDR3 runs to 14 residues. The ends lost 6 bases at V and 0 bases at J; junction bases unmatched: 5. The V gene's germline CDR1 is GTSNPN and CDR2 SVGIG (reference sequence). The CDR3 nucleotides are TGTGCCTGTGACTACAGGGGAGCCAAAAACATTCAGTACTTC. This translates into CACDYRGAKNIQYF.

The V and J genes are TRBV7-9 and TRBJ1-1; D is perhaps TRBD1 (6 bases). This CDR3 is built from 14 residues. Germline V gene sequence: CDR1 SEHNR, CDR2 FQNEAQ (reference sequence). Trimming shortened V by 6 bases and J by 1 base, and 12 bases separated the two germline ends. This CDR3 is CASRAEQGNTEAFF. Here the CDR3 DNA reads TGTGCCAGCAGAGCTGAACAGGGGAACACTGAAGCTTTCTTT. Combining the CDR3 with reference TRBV7-9 and TRBJ1-1 gives the whole variable domain DTGVSQNPRHKITKRGQNVTFRCDPISEHNRLYWYRQTLGQGPEFLTYFQNEAQLEKSRLLSDRFSAERPKGSFSTLEIQRTEQGDSAMYLCASRAEQGNTEAFFGQGTRLTVV.

This chain uses TRBV5-4 with TRBJ2-1; a possible D gene is TRBD2 (6 bases). This CDR3 contains 17 residues. Germline CDR1 reads SGHNT; CDR2 reads YYREEE (reference sequence). The ends were cut back, 3 bases at V and 7 bases at J, with 23 bases in the middle. The chain's CDR3 is CASSSKKEGSLGNEQFF. The CDR3 DNA follows: TGTGCCAGCAGCTCGAAAAAGGAGGGTTCCCTCGGGAATGAGCAGTTCTTC. Complete variable domain (other parts from reference TRBV5-4 and TRBJ2-1): ETGVTQSPTHLIKTRGQQVTLRCSSQSGHNTVSWYQQALGQGPQFIFQYYREEENGRGNFPPRFSGLQFPNYSSELNVNALELDDSALYLCASSSKKEGSLGNEQFFGPGTRLTVL.

V and J are TRBV5-4 and TRBJ2-5; D gene unclear. The CDR3 covers 16 residues. CDR1 is SGHNT, CDR2 YYREEE, per germline (reference sequence). Trimming removed 0 bases from V and 4 bases from J, with 16 bases in between. CDR3: CASSLGSDPETETQYF. As DNA, the CDR3 is TGTGCCAGCAGCTTGGGGTCGGACCCCGAGACAGAGACCCAGTACTTC.

The rearrangement joins TRBV6-1 to TRBJ2-7; TRBD2 matches at 7 bases. The CDR3 has 14 amino acids. Germline V gene lookup returns CDR1 MNHNS and CDR2 SASEGT. The trim removed 6 bases at V and 2 bases at J, leaving 7 bases unmatched. The CDR3 region is CASRREALAYEQYV. The CDR3 bases are TGTGCCAGCAGACGGGAGGCTCTAGCCTACGAGCAGTACGTC.

V usage is TRBV27 and J usage is TRBJ2-6; D perhaps matches TRBD2 (6 bases). Trimming removed 3 bases from V and 4 bases from J, with 19 bases in between. The CDR3 loop spans 18 amino acids. The germline gives CDR1 MNHEY, CDR2 SMNVEV (reference sequence). This chain's CDR3 is CASSFVGQGGKGANVLTF. CDR3 DNA: TGTGCCAGCAGTTTCGTGGGCCAGGGAGGTAAAGGGGCCAACGTCCTGACTTTC. Full variable domain (outside the CDR3, taken from reference TRBV27 and TRBJ2-6): EAQVTQNPRYLITVTGKKLTVTCSQNMNHEYMSWYRQDPGLGLRQIYYSMNVEVTDKGDVPEGYKVSRKEKRNFPLILESPSPNQTSLYFCASSFVGQGGKGANVLTFGAGSRLTVL.

The chain is built from TRBV7-6 and TRBJ2-2; TRBD1 matches at 10 bases. The V segment lost 3 bases and the J segment 1 base; nucleotides outside the gene matches: 2. Germline CDR1 reads SGHVS; CDR2 reads FNYEAQ. The CDR3 length is 16 residues. The CDR3 nucleotides read TGTGCCAGCAGCTTGGGACAGGGGCTGAACACCGGGGAGCTGTTTTTT. This encodes CASSLGQGLNTGELFF.

The chain combines TRBV29-1 with TRBJ1-1; D is unresolved. The CDR3 loop spans 11 amino acids. The V end lost 7 bases, the J end lost 3 bases, and 9 bases lay between the germline ends. CDR1 and CDR2 (germline): SQVTM, ANQGSEA. DNA of the CDR3: TGCAGCGGGTCGGCGTACACTGAAGCTTTCTTT. This sequence encodes CSGSAYTEAFF.

The rearrangement joins TRBV14 to TRBJ1-2; D is possibly TRBD1 (5 bases). Trimming removed 4 bases from V and 5 bases from J, with 17 bases in between. The CDR3 consists of 15 residues. Germline-derived CDR1 and CDR2 are SGHDN and FVKESK. The CDR3 region is CASSPPIGTGYGYTF. The CDR3 nucleotides are TGTGCCAGCAGCCCGCCGATCGGGACGGGATATGGCTACACCTTC. The complete variable domain, with remaining parts taken from reference TRBV14 and TRBJ1-2, reads EAGVTQFPSHSVIEKGQTVTLRCDPISGHDNLYWYRRVMGKEIKFLLHFVKESKQDESGMPNNRFLAERTGGTYSTLKVQPAELEDSGVYFCASSPPIGTGYGYTFGSGTRLTVV.

The rearrangement joins TRBV5-1 to TRBJ1-3; perhaps TRBD1 as D (6 bases). V shed 4 bases and J shed 4 bases, with 9 bases lying between them. CDR3 size: 13 residues. Germline V CDR1 and CDR2: SGHRS, YFSETQ. Here the CDR3 reads CASSVDRGNTIYF. The CDR3 bases are TGCGCCAGCAGCGTTGACAGGGGAAACACCATATATTTT.

DNA of the CDR3: TGCGCCAGCAGCTTGGCGAACAGGGTATCGTCGTACAATGAGCAGTTCTTC. Protein sequence: CASSLANRVSSYNEQFF. This sequence joins TRBV5-1 and TRBJ2-1; the D gene is possibly TRBD1 (6 bases). The CDR3 consists of 17 residues. Trimming took 0 bases from V and 4 from J, leaving 17 bases between them. From germline, CDR1 is SGHRS and CDR2 YFSETQ.

The chain recombines TRBV29-1 with TRBJ2-7, with 9 nucleotides matching TRBD1. With 7 bases clipped from V and 8 bases from J, the junction kept 15 bases outside the gene matches. This CDR3 has 14 residues. The germline V gene has CDR1 SQVTM and CDR2 ANQGSEA. CDR3: CSGGEGTGTFKQYF. In nucleotides, the CDR3 is TGCAGCGGCGGCGAGGGGACAGGGACCTTCAAGCAGTACTTC.

The chain uses TRBV6-1 and TRBJ1-3; D unclear. The ends were cut back, 2 bases at V and 4 bases at J, with 9 bases in the middle. From germline, CDR1 is MNHNS and CDR2 SASEGT. The CDR3 has 14 amino acids. The CDR3 DNA is TGTGCCAGCAGTGAATCGGTACAGGGAAACACCATATATTTT. This codes for CASSESVQGNTIYF.

This chain links TRBV9 with TRBJ1-1, with TRBD1 as a possible D gene (6 bases). The CDR3 is 15 residues long. Per germline, CDR1 SGDLS and CDR2 YYNGEE. V was clipped by 4 bases and J by 8 bases, with 21 bases between them. Written as DNA, the CDR3 is TGTGCCAGCAGCCCCGATCCGCGATTGGGGGGCGAAGCTTTCTTT. Its protein is CASSPDPRLGGEAFF. Supplemented by reference TRBV9 and TRBJ1-1, the full variable domain reads DSGVTQTPKHLITATGQRVTLRCSPRSGDLSVYWYQQSLDQGLQFLIQYYNGEERAKGNILERFSAQQFPDLHSELNLSSLELGDSALYFCASSPDPRLGGEAFFGQGTRLTVV.

The chain carries TRBV5-5 and TRBJ1-5; D is unresolved. This CDR3 region has 13 residues. Germline loops: CDR1 SGHKS, CDR2 YYEKEE (reference sequence). Trimming removed 0 bases from V and 1 base from J, with 2 bases in between. CDR3 DNA: TGTGCCAGCAGCTTGGAGAGCAATCAGCCCCAGCATTTT. Translation gives CASSLESNQPQHF. Looking up the rest from reference TRBV5-5 and TRBJ1-5 gives the full variable domain: DAGVTQSPTHLIKTRGQQVTLRCSPISGHKSVSWYQQVLGQGPQFIFQYYEKEERGRGNFPDRFSARQFPNYSSELNVNALLLGDSALYLCASSLESNQPQHFGDGTRLSIL.

J is TRBJ1-1 and V is TRBV7-3; D gene uncertain. Germline CDR1 is SGHTA and CDR2 is FQGTGA. The V and J ends lost 0 bases and 6 bases respectively, with 8 bases between them. This CDR3 comprises 13 residues. The CDR3 sequence is CASSLTGTSEAFF. The CDR3 region has the DNA TGTGCCAGCAGCTTAACAGGTACTTCTGAAGCTTTCTTT.

V gene TRBV5-1 combines with J gene TRBJ1-2, with 7 positions matching TRBD1. The CDR3 length is 14 residues. V gave up 5 bases and J gave up 3 bases; unmatched junction bases: 7. From germline, CDR1 is SGHRS and CDR2 YFSETQ. CDR3 loop: CASSGGQADYGYTF. CDR3 DNA: TGCGCCAGCAGTGGCGGACAGGCTGACTATGGCTACACCTTC.

The CDR3 DNA is TGCGCCAGCAGCCAAGATCTCCCCCCCCAGTATTTT. It encodes CASSQDLPPQYF. The chain uses TRBV4-3 and TRBJ2-3; D is unclear. Trimming took off 0 bases at V and 12 bases at J, with 10 bases between the two ends. Germline lookup yields CDR1 LGHNA and CDR2 YSLEER. The CDR3 has 12 residues.

The chain combines TRBV7-9 with TRBJ2-5; TRBD1 agrees at 7 bases. The V and J ends lost 5 bases and 5 bases, in that order; junction bases with no gene match: 11. The CDR3 extends over 15 amino acids. The germline gives CDR1 SEHNR, CDR2 FQNEAQ (reference sequence). The CDR3 reads CASSQGQLNAETQYF. CDR3 bases: TGTGCCAGCAGCCAGGGACAGCTCAACGCGGAGACCCAGTACTTC.

The CDR3 sequence: CASSRSGPQHF. As DNA, the CDR3 is TGTGCCAGCAGTCGGTCAGGGCCCCAGCATTTT. The V gene is TRBV28, the J gene TRBJ1-5; D unclear. Trimming shortened V by 5 bases and J by 9 bases, and 8 bases separated the two germline ends. The CDR3 spans 11 residues. CDR1 is MDHEN, CDR2 SYDVKM, per germline.

The gene calls are TRBV6-6 and TRBJ2-5; perhaps TRBD2 as D (6 bases). This CDR3 region has 16 residues. Trimming cost V 5 bases and J 4 bases, with 20 bases left between them. Per the germline V gene, CDR1 is MNHNY and CDR2 is SVGAGI (reference sequence). The CDR3 DNA follows: TGTGCCAGCAGTACTCCAGACCGACCAGCGGGAGAGACCCAGTACTTC. Encoded protein: CASSTPDRPAGETQYF.

The rearrangement joins TRBV7-7 to TRBJ1-5; tentative D call: TRBD1 (5 bases). Germline CDR1 and CDR2: SSHAT and FNYEAQ (reference sequence). CDR3 size: 16 residues. As DNA, the CDR3 is TGTGCTAAACCGGGACTTACTCCGGGGGGCAATCAGCCCCAGCATTTT. Translation: CAKPGLTPGGNQPQHF. Combining the CDR3 with reference TRBV7-7 and TRBJ1-5 gives the whole variable domain GAGVSQSPRYKVTKRGQDVTLRCDPISSHATLYWYQQALGQGPEFLTYFNYEAQPDKSGLPSDRFSAERPEGSISTLTIQRTEQRDSAMYRCAKPGLTPGGNQPQHFGDGTRLSIL.